The rows below give T cell receptor beta chains drawn from one sample of a study of T cells after posttransplantation cyclophosphamide. The table came from immunoSEQ multiplex PCR; TCRdb's copy has only in-frame clones and leaves some out. Altogether 40,000 to 60,000 clones were found in the sample, and no singletons occur. Sequences were obtained from PBMCs. Receptor source: a man aged 35 to 55 in good health, CMV-negative, and a related stem cell transplant donor. The CDR3 runs from the conserved cysteine through the conserved F or W. The order of the fields is V gene, D gene, clone size, J gene, CDR3 DNA, CDR3 protein. The D gene is left open where the match is weak. Expanded clones get a size class; other rows say once, few or many, or leave the size out.

TRBV9	NA	many	TRBJ2-7	TGTGCCTCAGGGGAGGGGTACGAGCAGTACTTC	CASGEGYEQYF
TRBV11-2	NA	many	TRBJ1-1	TGTGCAACCGGGGGGCACTCGAACACTGAAGCTTTCTTT	CATGGHSNTEAFF
TRBV13	TRBD1	many	TRBJ2-1	TGTGCCAGCAGCTTAGCAGGGGGCTACAATGAGCAGTTCTTC	CASSLAGGYNEQFF
TRBV11-2	TRBD1	many	TRBJ1-3	TGTGCCAGCAGCTCTTGGGACAGGGGGTCAGGAAACACCATATATTTT	CASSSWDRGSGNTIYF
TRBV27	TRBD2	many	TRBJ2-1	TGTGCCAGCAGTTCCTCTTGGACTAGCGGGAGATCCACGTTAGGCTACAATGAGCAGTTCTTC	CASSSSWTSGRSTLGYNEQFF
TRBV19	TRBD2	many	TRBJ2-3	TGTGCCAGCCACGAAGCGGGAGTGGCTGATACGCAGTATTTT	CASHEAGVADTQYF
TRBV28	NA	many	TRBJ1-3	TGTGCCAGCAGTTTTGGCGGGTTCTCTGGAAACACCATATATTTT	CASSFGGFSGNTIYF
TRBV7-9	TRBD2	many	TRBJ2-7	TGTGCCAGCAGCTCCGGTCTAGCGGGAGTATACGAGCAGTACTTC	CASSSGLAGVYEQYF
TRBV19	NA	many	TRBJ1-3	TGTGCCAGTACTCATGGGGCAGGCCTACTAAACACCATATATTTT	CASTHGAGLLNTIYF
TRBV5-5	TRBD1	many	TRBJ2-2	TGTGCCAGCAGCTTGAACAGGGGGCATGGTACCGGGGAGCTGTTTTTT	CASSLNRGHGTGELFF
TRBV15	TRBD1	many	TRBJ2-3	TGTGCCACCAGCCTACTCGACAGGGAAGTCACAGATACGCAGTATTTT	CATSLLDREVTDTQYF
TRBV10-1	TRBD1	NA	TRBJ2-5	TGCGCCAGCAGTGATGAGGGGGCAGAGACCCAGTACTTC	CASSDEGAETQYF
TRBV6-5	NA	few	TRBJ1-1	TGTGCCAGCGGGAGGGGCATGAACACTGAAGCTTTCTTT	CASGRGMNTEAFF
TRBV28	TRBD1	many	TRBJ1-5	TGTGCCAGCGGTAGACAGGGGCATCAGCCCCAGCATTTT	CASGRQGHQPQHF
TRBV7-9	NA	many	TRBJ2-5	TGTGCCAGCAGGCCACGGCGTCAGGGGCAAGAGACCCAGTACTTC	CASRPRRQGQETQYF
TRBV27	TRBD2	many	TRBJ2-7	TGTGCCAGCAGTGCCAGGACACTAGCGGGAGTGGACGAGCAGTACTTC	CASSARTLAGVDEQYF
TRBV6-5	TRBD1	many	TRBJ1-2	TGTGCCAGCAGTTCCCCGGGACAGGGGGCTCTTGGCTACACCTTC	CASSSPGQGALGYTF
TRBV5-8	NA	many	TRBJ1-2	TGTGCCAGCAGCTTTGGGGGGAACTATGGCTACACCTTC	CASSFGGNYGYTF
TRBV4-1	TRBD1	many	TRBJ2-7	TGCGCCAGCAGCCAAGGACAGGGCTCCTACGAGCAGTACTTC	CASSQGQGSYEQYF